This record concerns one T cell receptor (beta chain) sequence. The data were obtained in a study of blood T cell repertoires in COVID-19. Study details: Italy, Spain and the United States were the sources of the convalescent and acute COVID-19 samples. T cells, B-cell-depleted T cells, or PBMCs provided the cDNA or gDNA that served as material.

Germline trimming cut 4 bases from V and 2 bases from J; bases unmatched to any gene: 6. This CDR3 comprises 15 residues. Germline loops: CDR1 LGHDT, CDR2 YNNKEL (reference sequence). Authors' processing steps: Reference gene primers were amplified, and this amplification served to estimate nucleated cell counts. The data were produced by immunoSEQ multiplex PCR, yet TCRdb's version contains in-frame clones alone and is incomplete. D and trimming were read from the DNA, whereas the V and J calls and clone size are those reported in that table. The sample includes just under 150,000 clones, about 90% of them seen just once.

V is TRBV3-1 (or the pseudogene TRBV3-2) and J is TRBJ2-5; 8 bases align to TRBD2. Sequenced sample: peripheral blood. This sequence originates from a man between 45 and 60 years old who had recovered from COVID-19. The CDR3 DNA reads TGTGCCAGCAGCCTCCAGCGGGGGAGACAAGAGACCCAGTACTTC. Translation gives CASSLQRGRQETQYF.